Given below is one TCR beta chain in context. A single count supports this clone. The target of this receptor is not known. No base-level quality is on record; no much larger clone is a single base apart. Library construction relied on the immunoSEQ multiplex PCR assay. Alongside multiparametric flow cytometry, deep sequencing of rearranged TCR beta loci was used to profile the T cell repertoires. TCRdb limited this immuneACCESS table to in-frame rearrangements with V and J called. A share of clones is missing; checked studies link under half to unresolved V genes, and the rest is unexplained. In all, the sample holds approximately 53,000 clones, and more than 90% of those were seen once. Jointly, the top ten make up approximately 19% of the sample. The CDR3 holds 15 amino acids from the cysteine to the phenylalanine. CDR3 DNA only is kept here, 45 bases in frame from base 1. V is pruned by 7 bases and J by 0 bases, leaving 7 bases of the junction without a gene match. For CDR1 and CDR2, the germline V gene lists SQVTM and ANQGSEA.

This specimen comes from a study of lymphopenia after photon versus proton radiotherapy (dated by TCRdb to between 2018 and 2020). At the level of the whole study: The immunological effects of photon versus proton radiation therapy were compared in patients with gastrointestinal tumors who developed high-grade lymphopenia. The approximately 20 patients in the cohort had gastrointestinal tumors, were treated with either photon or proton therapy, and subsequently developed lymphopenia. The study was designed to characterize how the impact on the immune system differs between the two radiation modalities. General conclusions and limits of the study: After the lymphocyte count nadir, repertoires from photon-treated patients showed oligoclonal expansion, particularly of CD8+ Temra cells, and this expansion drove the decline in diversity. Across the cohort, a larger post-nadir drop in TCR diversity was inversely correlated with overall survival time among patients who died. During treatment, patients who received proton therapy stayed relatively stable, whereas patients who received photon therapy lost naive T cells and TCR diversity and gained effector/memory populations. The survival association was examined only in patients who died, and the authors described better survival with proton therapy as a possibility, not as a demonstrated result.

The origin of this receptor is a woman aged 40 to 55 with cholangiocarcinoma. In this chain, TRBV29-1 is recombined with TRBJ2-3, with 10 bases aligning to TRBD2. The input for sequencing was peripheral blood, taken from a patient treated with photon-based radiotherapy. The CDR3 protein: CSGRLAGASTDTQYF. The nucleotides read TGCAGCGGAAGGCTAGCGGGGGCTAGCACAGATACGCAGTATTTT.